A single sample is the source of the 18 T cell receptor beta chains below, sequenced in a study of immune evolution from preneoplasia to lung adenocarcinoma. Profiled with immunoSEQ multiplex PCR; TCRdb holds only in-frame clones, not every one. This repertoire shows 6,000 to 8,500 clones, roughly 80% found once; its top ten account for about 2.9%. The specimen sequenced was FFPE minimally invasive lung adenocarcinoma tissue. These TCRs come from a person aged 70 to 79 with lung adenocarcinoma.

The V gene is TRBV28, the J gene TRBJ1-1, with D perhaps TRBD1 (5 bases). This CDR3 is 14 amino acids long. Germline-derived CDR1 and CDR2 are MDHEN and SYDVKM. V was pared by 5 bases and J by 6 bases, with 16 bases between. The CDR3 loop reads CASSRWGGEPEAFF. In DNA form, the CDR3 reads TGTGCCAGCAGTCGCTGGGGGGGGGAGCCTGAAGCTTTCTTT.

CDR3 in DNA: TGTGCCAGCAGCTTGTTCCGAAAGGGAACGGATGAAAAACTGTTTTTT. It translates to CASSLFRKGTDEKLFF. The V call is TRBV5-6, the J call TRBJ1-4, with unresolved D. CDR1 SGHDT and CDR2 YYEEEE come from the germline V gene. Between the trimmed V and J ends, which lost 1 base and 6 bases, there was a span of 16 bases. The CDR3 runs 16 residues.

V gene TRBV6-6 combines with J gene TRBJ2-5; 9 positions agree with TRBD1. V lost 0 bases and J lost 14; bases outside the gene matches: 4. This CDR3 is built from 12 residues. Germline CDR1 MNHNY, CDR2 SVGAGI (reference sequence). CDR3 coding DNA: TGTGCCAGCAGTTACTCGAGGGACAGGGAATACTTC. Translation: CASSYSRDREYF.

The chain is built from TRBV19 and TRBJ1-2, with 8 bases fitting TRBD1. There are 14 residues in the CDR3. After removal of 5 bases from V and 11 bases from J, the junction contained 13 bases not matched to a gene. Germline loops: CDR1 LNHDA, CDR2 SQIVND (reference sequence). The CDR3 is CASSPLAGQGGYTF. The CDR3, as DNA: TGTGCCAGTAGTCCTCTCGCCGGACAGGGTGGTTACACCTTC.

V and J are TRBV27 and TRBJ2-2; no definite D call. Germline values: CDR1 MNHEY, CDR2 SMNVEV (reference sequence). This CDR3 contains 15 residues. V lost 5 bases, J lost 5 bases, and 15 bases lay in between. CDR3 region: CASSPPLGSTGELFF. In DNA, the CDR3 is TGTGCCAGCAGTCCCCCCCTAGGTAGTACCGGGGAGCTGTTTTTT.

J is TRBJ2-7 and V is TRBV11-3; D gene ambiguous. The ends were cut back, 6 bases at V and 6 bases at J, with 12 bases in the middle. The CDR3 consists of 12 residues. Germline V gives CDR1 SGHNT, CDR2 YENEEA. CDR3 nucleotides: TGTGCCAGCAGAGGGATATTAACCGAGCAGTACTTC. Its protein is CASRGILTEQYF.

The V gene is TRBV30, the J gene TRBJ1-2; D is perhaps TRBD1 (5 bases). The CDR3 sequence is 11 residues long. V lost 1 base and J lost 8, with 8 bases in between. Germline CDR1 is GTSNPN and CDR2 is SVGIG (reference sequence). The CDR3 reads CAWSAGNGYTF. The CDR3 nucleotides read TGTGCCTGGAGTGCAGGGAACGGCTACACCTTC.

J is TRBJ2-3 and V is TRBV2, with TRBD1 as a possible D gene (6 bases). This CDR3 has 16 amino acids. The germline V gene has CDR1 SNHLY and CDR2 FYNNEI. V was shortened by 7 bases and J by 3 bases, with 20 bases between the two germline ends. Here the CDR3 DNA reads TGTGCCAGCATCCCTACAGGGTTACAAGGGACAGATACGCAGTATTTT. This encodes CASIPTGLQGTDTQYF.

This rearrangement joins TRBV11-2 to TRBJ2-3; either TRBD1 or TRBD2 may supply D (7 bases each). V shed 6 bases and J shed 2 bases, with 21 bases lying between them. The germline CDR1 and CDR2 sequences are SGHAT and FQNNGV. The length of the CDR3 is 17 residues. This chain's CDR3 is CASRPGGGSLYTDTQYF. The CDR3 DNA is TGTGCCAGCAGACCAGGGGGGGGCTCACTCTACACAGATACGCAGTATTTT.

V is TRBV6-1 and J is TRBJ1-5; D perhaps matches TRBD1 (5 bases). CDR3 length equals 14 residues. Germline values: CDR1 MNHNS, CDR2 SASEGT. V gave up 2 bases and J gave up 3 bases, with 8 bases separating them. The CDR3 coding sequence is TGTGCCAGCAGTGAAATTGGACACAATCAGCCCCAGCATTTT. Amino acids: CASSEIGHNQPQHF.

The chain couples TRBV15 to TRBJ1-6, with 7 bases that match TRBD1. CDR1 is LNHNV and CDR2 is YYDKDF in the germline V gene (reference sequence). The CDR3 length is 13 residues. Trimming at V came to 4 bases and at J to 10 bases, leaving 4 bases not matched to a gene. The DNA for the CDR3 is TGTGCCACCAGCACCCGGACAGGCTCACCCCTCCACTTT. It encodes CATSTRTGSPLHF.

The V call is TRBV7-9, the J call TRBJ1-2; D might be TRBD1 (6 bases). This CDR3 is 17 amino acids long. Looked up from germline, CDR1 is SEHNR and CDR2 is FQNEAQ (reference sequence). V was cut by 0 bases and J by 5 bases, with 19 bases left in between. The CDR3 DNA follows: TGTGCCAGCAGCTTAGCGCTAATTCCATCAGGGGAGTATGGCTACACCTTC. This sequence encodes CASSLALIPSGEYGYTF. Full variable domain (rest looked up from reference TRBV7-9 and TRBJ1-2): DTGVSQNPRHKITKRGQNVTFRCDPISEHNRLYWYRQTLGQGPEFLTYFQNEAQLEKSRLLSDRFSAERPKGSFSTLEIQRTEQGDSAMYLCASSLALIPSGEYGYTFGSGTRLTVV.

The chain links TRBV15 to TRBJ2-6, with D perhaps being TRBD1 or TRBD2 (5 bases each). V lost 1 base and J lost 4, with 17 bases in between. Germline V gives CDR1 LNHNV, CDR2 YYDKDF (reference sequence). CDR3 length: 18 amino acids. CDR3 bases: TGTGCCACCAGCAGAGGGGGGAGAGTGTTAAGAGGGGCCAACGTCCTGACTTTC. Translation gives CATSRGGRVLRGANVLTF.

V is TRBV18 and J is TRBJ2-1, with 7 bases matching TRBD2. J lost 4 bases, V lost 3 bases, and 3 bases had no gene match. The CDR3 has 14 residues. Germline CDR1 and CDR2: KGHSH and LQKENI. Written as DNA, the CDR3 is TGTGCCAGCTCACCCGGGACTACGTACAATGAGCAGTTCTTC. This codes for CASSPGTTYNEQFF.

CDR3 bases: TGTGCCAGCAGCTTAAGGCGGGGGGTCTGGGAGACCCAGTACTTC. Its translation is CASSLRRGVWETQYF. This chain connects TRBV7-2 to TRBJ2-5; 8 positions agree with TRBD2. V lost 2 bases, J lost 5 bases, and 7 bases stayed unmatched. Germline V lookup: CDR1 SGHTA, CDR2 FQGNSA. The CDR3 extends over 15 amino acids.

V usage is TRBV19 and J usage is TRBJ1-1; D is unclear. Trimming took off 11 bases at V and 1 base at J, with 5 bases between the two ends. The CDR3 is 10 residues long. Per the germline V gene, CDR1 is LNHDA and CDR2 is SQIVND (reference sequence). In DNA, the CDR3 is TGTGCCGCAGGGAACACTGAAGCTTTCTTT. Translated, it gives CAAGNTEAFF.

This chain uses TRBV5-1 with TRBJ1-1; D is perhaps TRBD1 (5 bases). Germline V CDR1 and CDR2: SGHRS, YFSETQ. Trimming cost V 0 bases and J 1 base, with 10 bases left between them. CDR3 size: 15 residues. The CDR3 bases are TGCGCCAGCAGCTTGGTAGGGGCGGGGAACACTGAAGCTTTCTTT. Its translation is CASSLVGAGNTEAFF.

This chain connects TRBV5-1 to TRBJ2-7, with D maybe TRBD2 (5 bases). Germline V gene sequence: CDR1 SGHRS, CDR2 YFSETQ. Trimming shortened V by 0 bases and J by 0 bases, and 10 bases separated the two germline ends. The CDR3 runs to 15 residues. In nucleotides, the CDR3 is TGCGCCAGCAGCTTGGCCAGCGGACTCTCCTACGAGCAGTACTTC. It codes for CASSLASGLSYEQYF.